Listed below are T cell receptor beta chains from one sample, sequenced in a study of control samples from healthy donors and cancer patients. Produced via immunoSEQ multiplex PCR; TCRdb's table is partial and in-frame only. Of about 94,000 clones detected, just over 90% appear once; the ten largest clones hold about 4%. Material for sequencing was blood. These receptors originate from a woman in her late teens or twenties in good health. Each CDR3 is given with its conserved first and last residue. The D gene is left open where the match is weak. Clone size is given for some rows only: seen once, a few or many times, or a class if the clone is expanded.

TRBD1 TRBJ2-7 TRBV18 once CASSPFSGTGGSYEQYF TGTGCCAGCTCACCTTTTTCCGGGACAGGGGGCTCCTACGAGCAGTACTTC
TRBD1 TRBJ2-7 TRBV5-4 few CASSLDGTGQQGQYF TGTGCCAGCAGCTTGGACGGGACAGGCCAGCAGGGGCAGTACTTC
NA TRBJ1-2 TRBV19 NA CASSIGLSDGYTF TGTGCCAGTAGTATAGGCCTCAGTGATGGCTACACCTTC
NA TRBJ2-7 TRBV19 NA CASSRTRESPYEQYF TGTGCCAGTAGTAGGACCCGGGAGTCCCCCTACGAGCAGTACTTC
NA TRBJ1-2 TRBV24-1 NA CATSDLAGGYTF TGTGCCACCAGTGATTTAGCGGGGGGCTACACCTTC
NA TRBJ2-7 TRBV7-2 NA CASTPPGIVYYEQYF TGTGCCAGCACCCCCCCGGGAATAGTTTACTACGAGCAGTACTTC
NA TRBJ1-6 TRBV18 NA CASSERQEQNSPLHF TGTGCCAGCTCAGAACGACAGGAGCAAAATTCACCCCTCCACTTT
NA TRBJ2-3 TRBV21-1 NA CASSKNGGTDTQYF TGTGCCAGCAGCAAAAATGGCGGCACAGATACGCAGTATTTT
NA TRBJ2-3 TRBV18 NA CASSSGLGTLTDTQYF TGTGCCAGCTCAAGTGGCCTCGGCACTCTCACAGATACGCAGTATTTT
NA TRBJ2-7 TRBV6-6 once CASSPSSVRQSFYEQYF TGTGCCAGCAGTCCCTCTTCGGTTCGGCAGTCTTTCTACGAGCAGTACTTC
NA TRBJ1-3 TRBV3-1/TRBV3-2 NA CASSQDFFSSGNTIYF TGTGCCAGCAGCCAAGACTTCTTCTCCTCTGGAAACACCATATATTTT
NA TRBJ1-6 TRBV19 NA CASSLDLLLSSYNSPLHF TGTGCCAGTAGTCTGGACCTGCTTTTGAGCTCCTATAATTCACCCCTCCACTTT
NA TRBJ1-1 TRBV9 NA CASSVLGGNTEAFF TGTGCCAGCAGCGTATTAGGGGGGAACACTGAAGCTTTCTTT
TRBD1 TRBJ2-7 TRBV2 NA CASTPPRTGKNEQYF TGTGCCAGCACCCCGCCGAGGACAGGGAAAAACGAGCAGTACTTC
TRBD1 TRBJ1-1 TRBV10-2 NA CASSDTGGTEAFF TGCGCCAGCAGTGACACAGGGGGCACTGAAGCTTTCTTT
NA TRBJ2-1 TRBV4-1 NA CASKNSLTLDNEQFF TGCGCCAGCAAAAACAGCTTAACATTGGACAATGAGCAGTTCTTC
TRBD1 TRBJ1-6 TRBV5-1 NA CASRDRWTGTTPLHF TGCGCCAGCAGAGATCGCTGGACAGGGACGACACCCCTCCACTTT
TRBD2 TRBJ2-7 TRBV2 NA CASSPLLAGEPIEQYF TGTGCCAGCAGTCCCCTCTTGGCGGGGGAGCCCATCGAGCAGTACTTC
NA TRBJ1-1 TRBV19 NA CASSIGRGVGEAFF TGTGCCAGTAGTATAGGCCGGGGCGTCGGTGAAGCTTTCTTT
NA TRBJ2-7 TRBV7-2 NA CASSSRGHSYEQYF TGTGCCAGCAGCTCTCGAGGGCACTCCTACGAGCAGTACTTC
TRBD2 TRBJ2-5 TRBV5-1 NA CASSLLAGLGWTQYF TGCGCCAGCAGCTTGCTAGCGGGCCTCGGGTGGACCCAGTACTTC
NA TRBJ2-3 TRBV15 NA CATSHNRDTQYF TGTGCCACCAGCCATAACAGGGATACGCAGTATTTT
NA TRBJ2-2 TRBV6-4 NA CASSDSDTGELFF TGTGCCAGCAGTGACAGTGACACCGGGGAGCTGTTTTTT
NA TRBJ1-3 TRBV9 NA CASSVDRTRSGNTIYF TGTGCCAGCAGCGTAGACAGGACTCGCTCTGGAAACACCATATATTTT
TRBD1 TRBJ1-2 TRBV14 NA CASSQDYLVYRTGETNYGYTF TGTGCCAGCAGCCAAGATTATTTGGTCTATCGGACAGGGGAAACGAACTATGGCTACACCTTC
NA TRBJ1-3 TRBV7-3 NA CASSLRIGNTIYF TGTGCCAGCAGCTTAAGAATTGGAAACACCATATATTTT
TRBD1 TRBJ1-4 TRBV6-1 NA CASSEEGPQGAGEKLFF TGTGCCAGCAGTGAAGAGGGACCCCAGGGGGCGGGGGAAAAACTGTTTTTT
NA TRBJ1-2 TRBV11-2 NA CASSLDGLGGYTF TGTGCCAGCAGCTTAGACGGACTAGGGGGCTACACCTTC
NA TRBJ2-7 TRBV27 NA CASSFRAASSYEQYF TGTGCCAGCAGTTTCCGGGCGGCGAGCTCCTACGAGCAGTACTTC
NA TRBJ2-7 TRBV18 NA CASSPWARSGEQYF TGTGCCAGCTCACCATGGGCTAGGTCGGGAGAGCAGTACTTC
NA TRBJ2-7 TRBV7-9 NA CASSKSGTDYEQYF TGTGCCAGCAGTAAGTCCGGGACGGACTACGAGCAGTACTTC
TRBD1 TRBJ2-1 TRBV27 NA CASSRIAGQGVYNEQFF TGTGCCAGCAGTCGAATCGCGGGACAGGGGGTTTACAATGAGCAGTTCTTC
NA TRBJ2-3 TRBV3-1/TRBV3-2 NA CASSQDSDTQYF TGTGCCAGCAGCCAAGATTCCGATACGCAGTATTTT
TRBD2 TRBJ2-1 TRBV3-1/TRBV3-2 NA CASSQPSGEQFF TGTGCCAGCAGCCAACCTAGCGGCGAGCAGTTCTTC
TRBD2 TRBJ2-7 TRBV7-9 NA CASSSELSGGLYEQYF TGTGCCAGCAGCTCTGAACTGAGCGGGGGTCTCTACGAGCAGTACTTC
TRBD2 TRBJ2-5 TRBV5-1 NA CASSLDLAGGPGETQYF TGCGCCAGCAGCTTGGATTTGGCGGGGGGGCCGGGAGAGACCCAGTACTTC
NA TRBJ2-7 TRBV9 NA CASSVAPGAYEQYF TGTGCCAGCAGCGTAGCTCCGGGGGCCTACGAGCAGTACTTC
NA TRBJ2-1 TRBV3-1/TRBV3-2 NA CASSQGRNEQFF TGTGCCAGCAGCCAGGGTAGGAATGAGCAGTTCTTC
NA TRBJ1-2 TRBV5-1 NA CASSPNGPFTDAESF TGCGCCAGCAGCCCAAACGGCCCCTTCACGGATGCGGAGTCCTTC
NA TRBJ2-1 TRBV9 once CASSGPFGGSYNEQFF TGTGCCAGCAGCGGGCCTTTCGGGGGATCCTACAATGAGCAGTTCTTC
NA TRBJ2-1 TRBV18 NA CASSPPGGRNEQFF TGTGCCAGCTCACCACCGGGGGGGCGAAATGAGCAGTTCTTC
TRBD1 TRBJ2-2 TRBV5-1 NA CASSPEQGQGNTGELFF TGCGCCAGCAGCCCAGAACAAGGACAGGGTAACACCGGGGAGCTGTTTTTT
NA TRBJ2-1 TRBV5-4 once CASSLGLLDYNEQFF TGTGCCAGCAGCTTGGGCCTCCTCGATTACAATGAGCAGTTCTTC
NA TRBJ1-1 TRBV27 NA CASSFRTETPGTEAFF TGTGCCAGCAGTTTCCGGACAGAGACCCCCGGCACTGAAGCTTTCTTT
NA TRBJ1-1 TRBV18 NA CASSPTQGHTEAFF TGTGCCAGCTCACCCACCCAGGGGCACACTGAAGCTTTCTTT
NA TRBJ1-2 TRBV6-1 NA CASSEGGIGYTF TGTGCCAGCAGTGAAGGCGGGATTGGCTACACCTTC
NA TRBJ1-1 TRBV7-2 NA CASSLMAGNTEAFF TGTGCCAGCAGCTTAATGGCGGGGAACACTGAAGCTTTCTTT
NA TRBJ1-2 TRBV5-6 NA CASSFQGPNYGYTF TGTGCCAGCAGCTTCCAAGGACCTAACTATGGCTACACCTTC
TRBD1 TRBJ1-4 TRBV11-2 NA CASSLGQGVSEKLFF TGTGCCAGCAGCTTAGGACAGGGCGTCAGTGAAAAACTGTTTTTT
NA TRBJ2-1 TRBV12-3/TRBV12-4 once CASSLGTWGEQFF TGTGCCAGCAGCCTAGGGACCTGGGGTGAGCAGTTCTTC
NA TRBJ1-1 TRBV3-1/TRBV3-2 NA CASSQDFPFPNSMNTEAFF TGTGCCAGCAGCCAAGACTTTCCCTTTCCAAACTCAATGAACACTGAAGCTTTCTTT